What follows are 27 T cell receptor beta chains derived from one specimen sequenced in a study of cytomegalovirus exposure and HLA in healthy donors. In the PCR, 60 Vbeta and 13 Jbeta primers were used. The method was immunoSEQ multiplex PCR; TCRdb's version includes in-frame clones alone and lacks a portion of them. The table includes over 150,000 clones, approximately 80% detected once. Sequencing was performed on PBMCs. These receptors all come from a middle-aged woman in good health and CMV-seropositive.

The J gene is TRBJ2-3, the V gene TRBV5-6; TRBD2 might be the D (6 bases). The V end lost 6 bases, the J end lost 1 base, and 18 bases lay between the germline ends. Germline V lookup: CDR1 SGHDT, CDR2 YYEEEE. CDR3 length: 16 residues. This chain's CDR3 is CASTQGGILGTDTQYF. CDR3 DNA sequence: TGTGCCAGCACCCAAGGCGGGATCCTCGGCACAGATACGCAGTATTTT.

V and J are TRBV18 and TRBJ2-5, with no clear D. V lost 6 bases to trimming and J lost 1 base, with 9 bases between them. The CDR3 length is 13 residues. Germline lookup yields CDR1 KGHSH and CDR2 LQKENI. CDR3 region: CASSPDTQETQYF. For the CDR3, the DNA is TGTGCCAGCTCCCCAGACACCCAAGAGACCCAGTACTTC. Using reference TRBV18 and TRBJ2-5 for the parts outside the CDR3, the full variable domain is NAGVMQNPRHLVRRRGQEARLRCSPMKGHSHVYWYRQLPEEGLKFMVYLQKENIIDESGMPKERFSAEFPKEGPSILRIQQVVRGDSAAYFCASSPDTQETQYFGPGTRLLVL.

The genes are TRBV6-5 and TRBJ1-2; the D gene is possibly TRBD1 (5 bases). CDR1 and CDR2 (germline): MNHEY, SVGAGI. The CDR3 runs 12 residues. With 7 bases removed from V and 8 bases from J, the gap between germline ends came to 14 bases. DNA for the CDR3: TGTGCCAGCAAAAAGGGGATTGGCGGCTACACCTTC. It is translated as CASKKGIGGYTF.

The chain links TRBV4-3 to TRBJ1-3; possible D gene TRBD1, 5 bases. In germline, CDR1 is LGHNA, CDR2 YSLEER. The CDR3 sequence is 16 residues long. The V end lost 0 bases, the J end lost 3 bases, and 12 bases lay between the germline ends. The CDR3, as DNA: TGCGCCAGCAGCCAAGATACCGGGACTGATGGAAACACCATATATTTT. Encoded protein: CASSQDTGTDGNTIYF.

The chain combines TRBV10-2 with TRBJ2-3, with a weak D call TRBD1 (6 bases). V lost 4 bases, J lost 3 bases, and 11 bases lay in between. Germline loops: CDR1 WSHSY, CDR2 SAAADI. The CDR3 length is 14 residues. CDR3 residues: CASSGARGTDTQYF. The DNA of the CDR3 is TGCGCCAGCAGTGGGGCAAGGGGGACAGATACGCAGTATTTT.

The V call is TRBV10-1, the J call TRBJ1-4, with D hard to call. The CDR3 contains 14 residues. The V and J ends lost 6 bases and 7 bases respectively, with 15 bases between them. Germline CDR1 WNHNN, CDR2 SYGVQD (reference sequence). CDR3 region: CASRSGNGGEKLFF. CDR3 DNA: TGCGCCAGCAGATCGGGAAACGGAGGTGAAAAACTGTTTTTT.

As regards this clone: At one boundary the junction diverges from the germline segment, which might be a read error. The rearrangement links TRBV7-9 to TRBJ2-5; unclear D gene. CDR1 is SEHNR and CDR2 is FQNEAQ in the germline V gene (reference sequence). The CDR3 has 12 amino acids. CDR3 DNA sequence: TGTTCCAGCAGCGTTATTAAAGAGACCCAGTACTTC. It codes for CSSSVIKETQYF.

The chain recombines TRBV6-5 with TRBJ1-4; D uncertain. The CDR3 runs to 15 residues. Germline CDR1 and CDR2: MNHEY and SVGAGI. V was shortened by 0 bases and J by 7 bases, with 12 bases between the two germline ends. CDR3 nucleotide sequence: TGTGCCAGCAGTTACTCGGGGAGAGGTAGTGAAAAACTGTTTTTT. It yields the protein CASSYSGRGSEKLFF.

Worth noting for this clone: At one boundary the junction diverges from the germline segment, which might be a read error. The chain combines TRBV14 with TRBJ2-5; tentative D call: TRBD2 (6 bases). The CDR3 has 13 residues. Germline V gene lookup returns CDR1 SGHDN and CDR2 FVKESK. DNA for the CDR3: TGTGCCAGCAGCCGTGGAGGGCGAGAGACCCGGTACTTC. Its translation: CASSRGGRETRYF.

The chain employs TRBV19 and TRBJ1-2, with a possible D match to TRBD1 (6 bases). The CDR3 consists of 16 residues. Germline V lookup: CDR1 LNHDA, CDR2 SQIVND (reference sequence). The germline V and J ends were trimmed by 0 bases and 4 bases, with 15 bases remaining between them. The CDR3 bases are TGTGCCAGTAGTATAGATCTCACAGGGAGCATCTATGGCTACACCTTC. Translation: CASSIDLTGSIYGYTF.

The chain joins TRBV6-5 to TRBJ2-1, with 14 bases aligning to TRBD2. The V gene end was trimmed by 2 bases and the J gene end by 9 bases; junction bases not matched to a gene: 3. This CDR3 is built from 15 residues. CDR1 MNHEY and CDR2 SVGAGI come from the germline V gene. The CDR3 coding sequence is TGTGCCAGCAGTTACGGGACTAGCGGGAGCGTTGAGCAGTTCTTC. As protein: CASSYGTSGSVEQFF.

The chain uses TRBV5-1 and TRBJ2-7; 8 nucleotides agree with TRBD2. From germline, CDR1 is SGHRS and CDR2 YFSETQ. There are 15 residues in the CDR3. V lost 0 bases, J lost 3 bases, and 5 bases stayed unmatched. The CDR3 DNA reads as TGCGCCAGCAGCTTGGGTTCCGGGACTAGCTACGAGCAGTACTTC. Translation: CASSLGSGTSYEQYF.

The chain has TRBV5-6 and TRBJ2-5, with D possibly matching TRBD1 (5 bases). V lost 1 base, J lost 5 bases, and 12 bases lay in between. The CDR3 contains 14 residues. Germline V lookup: CDR1 SGHDT, CDR2 YYEEEE. In nucleotides, the CDR3 is TGTGCCAGCAGCTTGCCGGCTGGGGCGGAGACCCAGTACTTC. This gives the protein CASSLPAGAETQYF. The full variable domain, its missing parts supplied by reference TRBV5-6 and TRBJ2-5, is DAGVTQSPTHLIKTRGQQVTLRCSPKSGHDTVSWYQQALGQGPQFIFQYYEEEERQRGNFPDRFSGHQFPNYSSELNVNALLLGDSALYLCASSLPAGAETQYFGPGTRLLVL.

The rearrangement uses TRBV30 and TRBJ1-3; 7 nucleotides agree with TRBD1. V lost 5 bases, J lost 3 bases, and 7 bases stayed unmatched. This CDR3 comprises 14 residues. Germline CDR1 is GTSNPN and CDR2 is SVGIG (reference sequence). The CDR3 DNA sequence: TGTGCCTGGGTAAACAGGGGTAGTGGAAACACCATATATTTT. It encodes CAWVNRGSGNTIYF.

The chain carries TRBV4-3 and TRBJ2-1, with TRBD2 matching 9 bases. Unmatched junction bases numbered 5, after V lost 0 bases and J lost 8 bases. The CDR3 spans 15 residues. Germline V gene data show CDR1 as LGHNA and CDR2 as YSLEER. The CDR3 reads CASSQEGTSLYEQFF. In nucleotides, the CDR3 is TGCGCCAGCAGCCAAGAGGGGACTAGCCTCTATGAGCAGTTCTTC.

The table lists this clone with a few counts. This chain links TRBV5-6 with TRBJ2-7, with 9 bases lining up with TRBD1. CDR3 length equals 16 residues. After removal of 3 bases from V and 5 bases from J, the junction contained 12 bases not matched to a gene. Germline assignment: CDR1 SGHDT and CDR2 YYEEEE. The CDR3 region has the DNA TGTGCCAGCAGCTCCAGGGACAGGGAGTTTGTCCACGAGCAGTACTTC. This gives the protein CASSSRDREFVHEQYF.

V is TRBV18 and J is TRBJ2-3, with D perhaps matching TRBD1 (6 bases). Germline V gene data show CDR1 as KGHSH and CDR2 as LQKENI. The V end was cut by 6 bases, the J end by 1 base, with 14 bases between. The CDR3 is made up of 15 amino acids. The CDR3 sequence: CASSPTRQGTDTQYF. The CDR3 DNA reads as TGTGCCAGCTCGCCAACTCGACAGGGCACAGATACGCAGTATTTT.

This chain uses TRBV18 with TRBJ1-5; 10 bases fit TRBD1. CDR3 length: 16 residues. CDR1 is KGHSH and CDR2 is LQKENI in the germline V gene. V gave up 2 bases and J gave up 0 bases; unmatched junction bases: 1. CDR3 nucleotides: TGTGCCAGCTCACCAGGGACAGGGGTTAGCAATCAGCCCCAGCATTTT. Translation gives CASSPGTGVSNQPQHF.

The chain is built from TRBV4-1 and TRBJ2-3; TRBD2 is a possible D gene (6 bases). Germline V CDR1 and CDR2: MGHRA, YSYEKL. Trimming pared 0 bases from V and 5 bases from J, leaving 12 bases between. This CDR3 is 15 amino acids long. The CDR3 DNA reads TGCGCCAGCAGCCAAGATGGGGACTCCCGAGATACGCAGTATTTT. Protein: CASSQDGDSRDTQYF.

This clone has only a few counts. The chain has TRBV14 and TRBJ2-4, with D possibly TRBD1 on 6 matching bases. The germline CDR1 and CDR2 sequences are SGHDN and FVKESK. There are 16 residues in the CDR3. Trimming took 4 bases from V and 1 from J, leaving 14 bases between them. The CDR3 sequence: CASSLGTGTAKNIQYF. Here the CDR3 DNA reads TGTGCCAGCAGCCTGGGAACAGGGACGGCCAAAAACATTCAGTACTTC.

This clone was observed a single time. The rearrangement links TRBV10-2 to TRBJ2-6, with 7 nucleotides matching TRBD1. Unmatched junction bases numbered 2, after V lost 3 bases and J lost 0 bases. Germline V gene sequence: CDR1 WSHSY, CDR2 SAAADI. CDR3 size: 16 residues. The CDR3 nucleotides are TGCGCCAGCAGTGACAGGGGGACCTCTGGGGCCAACGTCCTGACTTTC. Amino acid sequence: CASSDRGTSGANVLTF.

The rearrangement joins TRBV29-1 to TRBJ1-2, with D perhaps matching TRBD1 (5 bases). The CDR3 is 15 residues long. Between the trimmed V and J ends, which lost 0 bases and 4 bases, there was a span of 15 bases. Per germline, CDR1 SQVTM and CDR2 ANQGSEA. The CDR3 bases are TGCAGCGTTGAAGATCTCGTGGAAGGGGTCTATGGCTACACCTTC. This gives the protein CSVEDLVEGVYGYTF. Drawing the rest from reference TRBV29-1 and TRBJ1-2, the complete variable domain is SAVISQKPSRDICQRGTSLTIQCQVDSQVTMMFWYRQQPGQSLTLIATANQGSEATYESGFVIDKFPISRPNLTFSTLTVSNMSPEDSSIYLCSVEDLVEGVYGYTFGSGTRLTVV.

The chain joins TRBV29-1 to TRBJ1-5; 7 nucleotides agree with TRBD1. V trimming: 6 bases; J trimming: 3 bases; junction bases outside the gene matches: 5. The CDR3 consists of 13 residues. The germline V gene has CDR1 SQVTM and CDR2 ANQGSEA. In nucleotides, the CDR3 is TGCAGCGTGTCCGGGACAGCCAATCAGCCCCAGCATTTT. The encoded protein is CSVSGTANQPQHF.

This chain joins TRBV4-3 and TRBJ2-6, with D maybe TRBD2 (7 bases). This CDR3 spans 19 amino acids. V lost 0 bases and J 0 bases, leaving 15 bases between the germline ends. Germline assignment: CDR1 LGHNA and CDR2 YSLEER. In DNA, the CDR3 is TGCGCCAGCAGCCAAGATTGGGGGGGCTCCTTCTCTGGGGCCAACGTCCTGACTTTC. It specifies CASSQDWGGSFSGANVLTF.

V gene TRBV29-1 combines with J gene TRBJ2-5, with 14 positions matching TRBD2. This CDR3 has 19 amino acids. J lost 2 bases, V lost 0 bases, and 11 bases had no gene match. The germline V gene has CDR1 SQVTM and CDR2 ANQGSEA. The CDR3 DNA is TGCAGCGTTGAAGATGATAGGACTAGCGGGGGGCCGCAACAAGAGACCCAGTACTTC. Its translation is CSVEDDRTSGGPQQETQYF.

Only a few counts were recorded for this clone. This CDR3 reads CASSQETREDREQFF. The CDR3 region has the DNA TGTGCCAGCAGCCAAGAAACGAGGGAGGACCGTGAGCAGTTCTTC. This rearrangement joins TRBV4-2 to TRBJ2-1; D possibly corresponds to TRBD2 (6 bases). V lost 0 bases and J lost 9, with 15 bases in between. CDR3 length: 15 residues. The V gene's germline CDR1 is LGHNA and CDR2 YNFKEQ.

V is TRBV11-2 and J is TRBJ2-3, with 8 bases that match TRBD2. Trimming at V came to 5 bases and at J to 3 bases, leaving 1 base not matched to a gene. This CDR3 has 13 amino acids. Germline V gene data show CDR1 as SGHAT and CDR2 as FQNNGV. The CDR3 loop is CASSIAGTDTQYF. In nucleotides, the CDR3 is TGTGCCAGCAGCATAGCGGGGACAGATACGCAGTATTTT.